These 13 T cell receptor beta chains were all obtained from the same sample, sequenced in a study of blood T cell repertoires in COVID-19. The table came from immunoSEQ multiplex PCR; TCRdb's copy has only in-frame clones and leaves some out. The table includes some 200,000 clones, roughly 87% detected once. The specimen was PBMCs or T cells enriched from blood (not recorded which). The receptors here all came from a man between 18 and 35 years old with acute COVID-19.

The V call is TRBV2, the J call TRBJ1-5, with TRBD1 matching over 7 bases. With V trimmed by 7 bases and J by 7 bases, 10 bases remained unmatched. The CDR3 spans 14 residues. Germline V gene data show CDR1 as SNHLY and CDR2 as FYNNEI. The CDR3 DNA is TGTGCCAGCAATGCTAAGGGGGCGCGGCAGCCCCAGCATTTT. Its protein product is CASNAKGARQPQHF.

The J gene is TRBJ2-1, the V gene TRBV7-3; perhaps TRBD2 as D (6 bases). CDR1 and CDR2 (germline): SGHTA, FQGTGA. The germline V and J ends were trimmed by 2 bases and 1 base, with 12 bases remaining between them. The CDR3 consists of 16 residues. The CDR3 protein is CASSLHLGGSYNEQFF. The CDR3, as DNA: TGTGCCAGCAGCTTACACCTGGGGGGTTCCTACAATGAGCAGTTCTTC.

This chain links TRBV30 with TRBJ1-1, with D unclear. The V end lost 0 bases, the J end lost 1 base, and 6 bases lay between the germline ends. Germline assignment: CDR1 GTSNPN and CDR2 SVGIG (reference sequence). This CDR3 has 13 amino acids. Written as DNA, the CDR3 is TGTGCCTGGAGTGTGGCGGAGAACACTGAAGCTTTCTTT. It is translated as CAWSVAENTEAFF.

The V and J genes are TRBV7-2 and TRBJ2-3, with 11 bases lining up with TRBD2. The CDR3 covers 17 residues. CDR1 SGHTA and CDR2 FQGNSA come from the germline V gene. After removal of 2 bases from V and 5 bases from J, the junction contained 9 bases not matched to a gene. CDR3 DNA sequence: TGTGCCAGCAGCTTAATCGCACTAGCGGGAGATAAAGATACGCAGTATTTT. This gives the protein CASSLIALAGDKDTQYF. Supplemented by reference TRBV7-2 and TRBJ2-3, the full variable domain reads GAGVSQSPSNKVTEKGKDVELRCDPISGHTALYWYRQSLGQGLEFLIYFQGNSAPDKSGLPSDRFSAERTGGSVSTLTIQRTQQEDSAVYLCASSLIALAGDKDTQYFGPGTRLTVL.

The genes are TRBV14 and TRBJ2-1, with 9 bases that match TRBD2. From germline, CDR1 is SGHDN and CDR2 FVKESK. V dropped 1 base and J dropped 2; count of bases not matched to a gene: 6. The CDR3 runs to 17 residues. The CDR3 region is CASSQGGRVRPYNEQFF. CDR3 in DNA: TGTGCCAGCAGCCAAGGCGGGAGGGTACGCCCCTACAATGAGCAGTTCTTC.

The rearrangement uses TRBV29-1 and TRBJ2-7; 9 bases match TRBD1. The V and J ends lost 6 bases and 4 bases, in that order; junction bases with no gene match: 10. Germline V gives CDR1 SQVTM, CDR2 ANQGSEA. The CDR3 is made up of 14 amino acids. This CDR3 reads CSVGQGFGGYEQYF. The CDR3 DNA is TGCAGCGTAGGACAGGGGTTCGGGGGATACGAGCAGTACTTC.

V gene TRBV30 combines with J gene TRBJ2-1, with 8 nucleotides matching TRBD1. Losses at the gene ends were 2 bases for V and 10 bases for J; bases not matched to a gene: 10. Per germline, CDR1 GTSNPN and CDR2 SVGIG (reference sequence). The CDR3 loop spans 14 amino acids. For the CDR3, the DNA is TGTGCCTGGAGTCTGGGTGCAGGGGGCAACGAGCAGTTCTTC. It codes for CAWSLGAGGNEQFF.

The genes are TRBV28 and TRBJ1-1; D is possibly TRBD1 (5 bases). V was cut by 3 bases and J by 0 bases, with 14 bases left in between. The length of the CDR3 is 16 residues. Germline CDR1 reads MDHEN; CDR2 reads SYDVKM. The CDR3 is CASSFQGKGMNTEAFF. CDR3 in DNA: TGTGCCAGCAGTTTCCAGGGAAAGGGCATGAACACTGAAGCTTTCTTT.

The chain has TRBV28 and TRBJ1-1, with D hard to call. The V gene lost 5 bases and the J gene lost 10 bases, with 17 bases spanning the gap. Germline CDR1 and CDR2: MDHEN and SYDVKM. The CDR3 spans 13 residues. CDR3 bases: TGTGCCAGCAGTCCTTCCTATCCCCCCGGAGCTTTCTTT. This codes for CASSPSYPPGAFF. Full variable domain (rest looked up from reference TRBV28 and TRBJ1-1): DVKVTQSSRYLVKRTGEKVFLECVQDMDHENMFWYRQDPGLGLRLIYFSYDVKMKEKGDIPEGYSVSREKKERFSLILESASTNQTSMYLCASSPSYPPGAFFGQGTRLTVV.

The chain is built from TRBV11-2 and TRBJ2-7; the D is unclear. The length of the CDR3 is 12 residues. Trimming shortened V by 1 base and J by 5 bases, and 6 bases separated the two germline ends. CDR1 SGHAT and CDR2 FQNNGV come from the germline V gene. The CDR3 DNA follows: TGTGCCAGCAGCTTAGCCGCGGACGAGCAGTACTTC. As protein: CASSLAADEQYF.

This clone showed up just a few times. V and J are TRBV28 and TRBJ1-5, with a possible D match to TRBD1 (5 bases). The ends were cut back, 7 bases at V and 3 bases at J, with 10 bases in the middle. This CDR3 has 13 amino acids. Germline V gene data show CDR1 as MDHEN and CDR2 as SYDVKM. The CDR3 reads CASTWGVNQPQHF. In DNA form, the CDR3 reads TGTGCCAGCACCTGGGGGGTCAATCAGCCCCAGCATTTT.

In this sample, this clone turned up many times. V and J are TRBV4-2 and TRBJ2-7; D gene ambiguous. The CDR3 length is 14 residues. Trimming cost V 4 bases and J 0 bases, with 10 bases left between them. Germline CDR1 is LGHNA and CDR2 is YNFKEQ. CDR3 residues: CASSPEQTSYEQYF. In DNA, the CDR3 is TGTGCCAGCAGCCCCGAACAGACCTCCTACGAGCAGTACTTC.

About this clone itself: Sequence at one end of the junction differs from germline and may be a read error. CDR3 protein: CASSLGLASNNEQFF. The DNA for the CDR3 is TGTGCCAGCAGTCTCGGGCTAGCCTCCAACAATGAGCAGTTCTTC. The chain couples TRBV7-3 to TRBJ2-1, with D possibly being TRBD2 (5 bases). The CDR3 has 15 amino acids. Germline-derived CDR1 and CDR2 are SGHTA and FQGTGA. Filled out from reference TRBV7-3 and TRBJ2-1, the complete variable domain reads GAGVSQTPSNKVTEKGKYVELRCDPISGHTALYWYRQSLGQGPEFLIYFQGTGAADDSGLPNDRFFAVRPEGSVSTLKIQRTERGDSAVYLCASSLGLASNNEQFFGPGTRLTVL.